Many counts were recorded for the clone carrying this TCR beta chain. This sample stems from a study of T cells in Graves' hyperthyroidism and ophthalmopathy. RNA transcripts provided the source from which TCR beta CDR3 regions were amplified. Carried out on the TCR CDR3, a first-round RT-PCR used the HTBI primer set. Each CDR3 protein gets one entry after TCRdb re-called the multiplex PCR reads with MiXCR. Of some 800,000 distinct CDR3 sequences in the sample, about two fifths were seen once. Germline CDR1 is SGDLS and CDR2 is YYNGEE. The CDR3 has 14 amino acids. The V end lost 0 bases, the J end lost 6 bases, and 13 bases lay between the germline ends.

This chain joins TRBV9 and TRBJ2-7; possibly TRBD1 for D (5 bases). This TCR derives from a man younger than 35 with Graves' hyperthyroidism. The material sequenced was blood. CDR3 protein: CASSVEGRDVEQYF. The CDR3 bases are TGTGCCAGCAGCGTAGAGGGCAGGGATGTCGAGCAGTACTTC.